The TCR beta chain under discussion was sequenced for a study of beta chain features in type 1 diabetes. About the research overall: Patients did not differ from healthy donors in age, gender or cell yield. Investigators examined some 100,000,000 sorted cells across all samples.

Sequenced material consisted of expressed TCRB transcripts (all of the isolated RNA was reverse transcribed). Only in-frame clones appear in the TCRdb table, and some are missing; sequencing was by immunoSEQ multiplex PCR. Of roughly 230,000 clones listed, 11% are singletons. Worth noting for this clone: Its cognate antigen is unknown.

CDR1 is MNHEY and CDR2 is SVGAGI in the germline V gene. This CDR3 is built from 11 residues. Between the trimmed V and J ends, which lost 0 bases and 11 bases, there was a span of 7 bases. Regarding the study as a whole: Moderate yet significant TCRB CDR3 shortening was seen in Type 1 diabetes patients in all four CD4+ subsets.

This clonotype was sampled from a man aged 25-45 years with type 1 diabetes. The specimen was naive CD4+ T cells from blood. The chain has TRBV6-5 and TRBJ1-1; the D is unclear. The CDR3, as DNA: TGTGCCAGCAGTTACTCGATCGGTGCTTTCTTT. It yields the protein CASSYSIGAFF.